Listed here are 3 T cell receptor beta chains from one sample, sequenced in a study of T cell repertoires in cytomegalovirus infection. TCRdb re-analysed the reads in MiXCR, keeping a single row per CDR3 protein. The table includes 150,000 to 200,000 distinct CDR3 sequences, 28% detected once. Sequencing used PBMCs. The receptors were gathered from a human donor in good health (CMV status not recorded). Some clones in this sample may be carry-over from other donors' samples.

V gene TRBV12-5 combines with J gene TRBJ2-7; D is perhaps TRBD1 (5 bases). From germline, CDR1 is LGHNT and CDR2 FRNRAP. The germline V and J ends were trimmed by 5 bases and 1 base, with 21 bases remaining between them. CDR3 length equals 17 residues. The CDR3 sequence is CASGPGMFPDPSYEQYF. The DNA for the CDR3 is TGTGCTAGTGGTCCAGGGATGTTTCCGGACCCTTCCTACGAGCAGTACTTC.

The CDR3 DNA sequence: TGTGCCAGCAGTCCACGGGGTAAAGGAGGGTTGGGCACTGAAGCTTTCTTT. This encodes CASSPRGKGGLGTEAFF. The rearrangement uses TRBV12-3 or TRBV12-4 and TRBJ1-1, with D unresolved. V dropped 5 bases and J dropped 4 bases, with 23 bases sitting between them. CDR3 length: 17 amino acids.

This clonotype has more than one count but fewer than ten. The chain carries TRBV5-5 and TRBJ1-3, with D unclear. This CDR3 spans 12 amino acids. In germline, CDR1 is SGHKS, CDR2 YYEKEE (reference sequence). The V end lost 0 bases, the J end lost 8 bases, and 6 bases lay between the germline ends. For the CDR3, the DNA is TGTGCCAGCAGCTTGGACGGCTACACCATATATTTT. It encodes CASSLDGYTIYF.